Sequencing of this T cell receptor (beta chain) was carried out in a study of blood T cell repertoires in COVID-19. From germline, CDR1 is SGHDT and CDR2 YYEEEE. The CDR3 length is 15 residues. V gave up 3 bases and J gave up 3 bases; unmatched junction bases: 7. Per the study methods: Nucleated cell counts were estimated from reference gene primer amplification. Data came from immunoSEQ multiplex PCR; TCRdb stores just in-frame clones and leaves some out. V and J calls and clone size are as listed in that table; D and trimming were resolved from the DNA. This sample has 130,000 to 150,000 clones, with roughly 80% found just once. Adults between roughly 18 and 90 years of age took part from under 25 US areas. The study counted Cohort 3 donors as recovered given two negative PCRs, clearance, or symptom resolution.

The chain uses TRBV5-6 and TRBJ2-7, with TRBD2 matching 9 bases. Specimen: PBMCs or T cells enriched from blood (not recorded which). This TCR was sampled from a man aged 45 to 65 who had recovered from COVID-19. CDR3 protein: CASSSRLAGDYEQYF. CDR3 DNA sequence: TGTGCCAGCAGCTCACGCTTAGCGGGGGACTACGAGCAGTACTTC.